This T cell receptor beta chain appears in the sequencing data of a study of response to subunit inactivated influenza vaccine. MiXCR was run by TCRdb on the RT-PCR reads, yielding one entry per CDR3 protein. The data hold about 540,000 distinct CDR3 sequences, with roughly 25% observed a single time. Germline trimming cut 1 base from V and 2 bases from J; bases unmatched to any gene: 6. The germline CDR1 and CDR2 sequences are SGHDT and YYEEEE. CDR3 length equals 16 residues. This same sample was also taken into another study, of T cells expressing NK-cell markers. This second study notes: UMI-tagged 5'RACE template switching yielded the TCR beta cDNA. Once again these clonotypes came out on top in the CD3+CD56-NKG2C+ fraction of a few donors.

The receptor's source is a man between 45 and 60 years old who received an inactivated influenza vaccine. The rearrangement joins TRBV5-6 to TRBJ2-3; 8 bases are a match to TRBD1. Material: CD4+ T cells sorted from PBMCs, obtained roughly 13 days after vaccination. CDR3 bases: TGTGCCAGCAGCTTGTATGGGACAGGATACACAGATACGCAGTATTTT. This codes for CASSLYGTGYTDTQYF.